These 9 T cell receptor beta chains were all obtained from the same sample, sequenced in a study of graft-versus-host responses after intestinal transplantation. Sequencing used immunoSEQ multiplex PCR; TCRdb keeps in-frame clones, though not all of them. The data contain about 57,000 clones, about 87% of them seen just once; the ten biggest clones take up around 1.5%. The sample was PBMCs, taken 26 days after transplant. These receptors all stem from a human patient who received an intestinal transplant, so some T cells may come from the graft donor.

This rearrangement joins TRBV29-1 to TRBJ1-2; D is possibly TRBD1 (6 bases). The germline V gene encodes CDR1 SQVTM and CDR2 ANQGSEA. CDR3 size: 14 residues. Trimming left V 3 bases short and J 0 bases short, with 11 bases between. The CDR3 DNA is TGCAGCGTTGAGAAGGACAGTTCTAACTATGGCTACACCTTC. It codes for CSVEKDSSNYGYTF.

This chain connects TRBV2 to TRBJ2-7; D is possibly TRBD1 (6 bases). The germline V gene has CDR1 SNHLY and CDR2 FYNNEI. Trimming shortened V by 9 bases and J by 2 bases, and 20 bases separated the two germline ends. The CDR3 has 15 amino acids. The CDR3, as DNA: TGTGCCAGTTCACAAGGGGCAGGGGTGACCTACGAGCAGTACTTC. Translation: CASSQGAGVTYEQYF.

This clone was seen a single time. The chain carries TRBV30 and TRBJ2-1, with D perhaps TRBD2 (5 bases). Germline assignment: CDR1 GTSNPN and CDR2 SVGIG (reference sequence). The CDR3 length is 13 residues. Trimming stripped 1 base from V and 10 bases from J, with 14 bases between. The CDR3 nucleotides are TGTGCCTGGAGTGAGTGGACTGAAAGAGAGCAGTTCTTC. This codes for CAWSEWTEREQFF.

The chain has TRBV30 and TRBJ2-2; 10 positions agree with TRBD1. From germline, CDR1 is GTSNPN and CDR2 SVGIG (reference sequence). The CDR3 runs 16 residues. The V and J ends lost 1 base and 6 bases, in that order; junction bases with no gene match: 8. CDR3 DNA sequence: TGTGCCTGGAGTGGAGCTAGGACAGGGGGGGCCGGGGAGCTGTTTTTT. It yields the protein CAWSGARTGGAGELFF. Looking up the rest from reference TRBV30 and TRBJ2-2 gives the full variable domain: SQTIHQWPATLVQPVGSPLSLECTVEGTSNPNLYWYRQAAGRGLQLLFYSVGIGQISSEVPQNLSASRPQDRQFILSSKKLLLSDSGFYLCAWSGARTGGAGELFFGEGSRLTVL.

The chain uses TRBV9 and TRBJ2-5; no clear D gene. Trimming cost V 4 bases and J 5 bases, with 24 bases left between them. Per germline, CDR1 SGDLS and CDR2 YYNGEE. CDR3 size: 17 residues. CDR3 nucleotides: TGTGCCAGCAGCTCCCGGCAGGATTCCCAAGGTGTGGAGACCCAGTACTTC. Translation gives CASSSRQDSQGVETQYF.

DNA for the CDR3: TGTGCCAGCAGCTTCTTTCCGTGCGGGGGGGTGGAGTCGAAGGTTACGCAGTATTTT. It codes for CASSFFPCGGVESKVTQYF. The chain links TRBV12-1 to TRBJ2-3; the D call in the table, TRBD2, was not verified against the DNA. TRBV12-1 is marked as a pseudogene. The CDR3 runs 19 residues.

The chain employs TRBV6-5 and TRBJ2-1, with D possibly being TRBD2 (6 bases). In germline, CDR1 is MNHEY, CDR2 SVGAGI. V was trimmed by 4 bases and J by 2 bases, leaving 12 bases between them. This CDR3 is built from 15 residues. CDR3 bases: TGTGCCAGCAGTTTACTAGCAGATACCTACAATGAGCAGTTCTTC. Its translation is CASSLLADTYNEQFF.

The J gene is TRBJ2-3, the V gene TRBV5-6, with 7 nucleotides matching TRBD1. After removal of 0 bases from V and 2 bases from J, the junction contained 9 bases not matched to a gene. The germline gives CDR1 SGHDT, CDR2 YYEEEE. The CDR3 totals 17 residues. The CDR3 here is CASSLGTGGYYTDTQYF. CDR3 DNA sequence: TGTGCCAGCAGCTTGGGGACAGGCGGATACTACACAGATACGCAGTATTTT.

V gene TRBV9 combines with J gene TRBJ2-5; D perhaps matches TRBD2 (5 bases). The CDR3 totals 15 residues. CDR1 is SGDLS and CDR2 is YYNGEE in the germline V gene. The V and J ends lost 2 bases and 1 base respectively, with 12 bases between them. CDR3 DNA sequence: TGTGCCAGCAGCGTTCGCGGACTGTTCCAAGAGACCCAGTACTTC. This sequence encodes CASSVRGLFQETQYF.